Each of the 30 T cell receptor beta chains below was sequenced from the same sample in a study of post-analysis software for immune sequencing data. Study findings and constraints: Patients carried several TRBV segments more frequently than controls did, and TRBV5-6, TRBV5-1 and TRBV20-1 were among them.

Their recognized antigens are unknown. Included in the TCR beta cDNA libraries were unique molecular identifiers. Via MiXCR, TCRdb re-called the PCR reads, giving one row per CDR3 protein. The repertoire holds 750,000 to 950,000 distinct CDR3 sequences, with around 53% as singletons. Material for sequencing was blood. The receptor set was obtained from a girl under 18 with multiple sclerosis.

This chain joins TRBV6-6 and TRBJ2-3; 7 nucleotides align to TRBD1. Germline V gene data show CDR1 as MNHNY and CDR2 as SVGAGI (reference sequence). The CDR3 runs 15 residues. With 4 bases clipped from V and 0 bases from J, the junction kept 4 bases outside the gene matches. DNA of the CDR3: TGTGCCAGCAGTTTCAACAGGGGAAGCACAGATACGCAGTATTTT. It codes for CASSFNRGSTDTQYF.

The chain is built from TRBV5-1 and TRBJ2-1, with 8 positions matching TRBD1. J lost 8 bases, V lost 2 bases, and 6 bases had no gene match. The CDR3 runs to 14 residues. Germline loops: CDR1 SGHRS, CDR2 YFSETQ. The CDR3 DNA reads TGCGCCAGCAGCTTCCGGGGACAGGTCGATGAGCAGTTCTTC. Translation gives CASSFRGQVDEQFF.

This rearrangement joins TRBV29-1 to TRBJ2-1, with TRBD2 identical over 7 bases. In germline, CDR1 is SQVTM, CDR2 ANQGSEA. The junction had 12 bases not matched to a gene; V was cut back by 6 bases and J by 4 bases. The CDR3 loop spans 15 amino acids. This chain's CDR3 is CSVEWGRVRYNEQFF. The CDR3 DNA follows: TGCAGCGTCGAGTGGGGGAGGGTGCGGTACAATGAGCAGTTCTTC.

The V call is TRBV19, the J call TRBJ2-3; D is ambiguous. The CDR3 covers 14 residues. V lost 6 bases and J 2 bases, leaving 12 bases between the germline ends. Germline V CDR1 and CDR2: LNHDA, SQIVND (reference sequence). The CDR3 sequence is CASSYGQITDTQYF. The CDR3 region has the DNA TGTGCCAGTAGCTATGGGCAGATCACAGATACGCAGTATTTT. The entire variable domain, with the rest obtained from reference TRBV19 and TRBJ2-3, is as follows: DGGITQSPKYLFRKEGQNVTLSCEQNLNHDAMYWYRQDPGQGLRLIYYSQIVNDFQKGDIAEGYSVSREKKESFPLTVTSAQKNPTAFYLCASSYGQITDTQYFGPGTRLTVL.

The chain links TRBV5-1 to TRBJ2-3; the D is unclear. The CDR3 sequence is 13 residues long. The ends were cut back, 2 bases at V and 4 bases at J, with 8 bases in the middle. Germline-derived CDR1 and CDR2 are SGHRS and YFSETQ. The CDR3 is CASSFGQSDTQYF. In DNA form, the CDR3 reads TGCGCCAGCAGCTTTGGGCAGTCAGATACGCAGTATTTT.

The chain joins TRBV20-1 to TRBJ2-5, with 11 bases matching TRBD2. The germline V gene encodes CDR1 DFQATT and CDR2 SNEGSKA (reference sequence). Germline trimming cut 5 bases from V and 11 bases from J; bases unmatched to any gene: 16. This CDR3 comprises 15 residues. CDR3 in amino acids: CSAQAFSGRAYKQYF. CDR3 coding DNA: TGCAGTGCTCAGGCCTTTAGCGGGAGGGCCTATAAGCAGTACTTC.

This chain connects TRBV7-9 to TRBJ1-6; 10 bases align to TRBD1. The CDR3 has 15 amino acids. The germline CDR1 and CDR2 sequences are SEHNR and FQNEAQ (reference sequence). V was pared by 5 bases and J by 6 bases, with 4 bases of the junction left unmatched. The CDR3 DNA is TGTGCCAGCAGCGCTAGACAGGGGGCTAATTCACCCCTCCACTTT. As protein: CASSARQGANSPLHF.

CDR3: CASSLTREMAGELFF. Here the CDR3 DNA reads TGTGCCAGCAGCTTAACGAGGGAGATGGCCGGGGAGCTGTTTTTT. J is TRBJ2-2 and V is TRBV7-3; D possibly corresponds to TRBD2 (5 bases). The germline V gene encodes CDR1 SGHTA and CDR2 FQGTGA. V lost 0 bases to trimming and J lost 6 bases, with 11 bases between them. This CDR3 comprises 15 residues.

The CDR3 protein is CASGSRWGEQYF. The CDR3 nucleotides read TGTGCCAGCGGGAGCCGATGGGGCGAGCAGTACTTC. The V gene is TRBV12-3 or TRBV12-4, the J gene TRBJ2-7, with a possible D match to TRBD2 (5 bases). The CDR3 runs 12 residues. Trimming removed 8 bases at V and 6 bases at J, with 14 bases between.

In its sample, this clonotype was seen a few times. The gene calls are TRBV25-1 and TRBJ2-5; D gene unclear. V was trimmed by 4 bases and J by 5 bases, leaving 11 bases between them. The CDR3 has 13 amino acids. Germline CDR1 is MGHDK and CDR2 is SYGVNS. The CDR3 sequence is CASSVSPSETQYF. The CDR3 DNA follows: TGTGCCAGCAGTGTTAGCCCTTCGGAGACCCAGTACTTC.

CDR3 coding DNA: TGCGCCAGCAGCTTGCCGGGATGGGCTGGGGCCAACGTCCTGACTTTC. It is translated as CASSLPGWAGANVLTF. This chain uses TRBV5-1 with TRBJ2-6, with D perhaps TRBD2 (5 bases). Trimming cost V 1 base and J 2 bases, with 10 bases left between them. Germline V gene lookup returns CDR1 SGHRS and CDR2 YFSETQ. This CDR3 has 16 residues.

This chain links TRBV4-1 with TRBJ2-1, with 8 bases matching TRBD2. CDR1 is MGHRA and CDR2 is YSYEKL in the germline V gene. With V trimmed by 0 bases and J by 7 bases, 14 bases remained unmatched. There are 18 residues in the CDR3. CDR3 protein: CASSQEVEGTSGSNEQFF. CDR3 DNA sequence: TGCGCCAGCAGCCAAGAAGTTGAGGGAACCAGCGGGAGTAATGAGCAGTTCTTC.

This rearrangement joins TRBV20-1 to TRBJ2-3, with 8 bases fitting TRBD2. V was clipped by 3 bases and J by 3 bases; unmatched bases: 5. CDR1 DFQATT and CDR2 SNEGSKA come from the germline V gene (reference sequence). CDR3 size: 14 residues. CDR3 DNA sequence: TGCAGTGCTAGCAGCGGGAGTATTACAGATACGCAGTATTTT. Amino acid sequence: CSASSGSITDTQYF.

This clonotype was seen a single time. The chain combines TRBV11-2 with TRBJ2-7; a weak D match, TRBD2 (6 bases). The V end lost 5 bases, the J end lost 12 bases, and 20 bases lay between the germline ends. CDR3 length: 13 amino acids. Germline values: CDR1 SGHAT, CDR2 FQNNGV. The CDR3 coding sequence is TGTGCCAGCAGCCGAGGGACGGGGGTTTTTGGGTACTTC. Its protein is CASSRGTGVFGYF.

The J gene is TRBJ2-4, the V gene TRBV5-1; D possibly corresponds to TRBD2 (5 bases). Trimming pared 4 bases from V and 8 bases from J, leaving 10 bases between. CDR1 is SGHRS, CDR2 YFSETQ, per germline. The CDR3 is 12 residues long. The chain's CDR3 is CASSLERDIQYF. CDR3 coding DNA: TGCGCCAGCAGCCTTGAGAGGGACATTCAGTACTTC. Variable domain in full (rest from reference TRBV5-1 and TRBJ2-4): KAGVTQTPRYLIKTRGQQVTLSCSPISGHRSVSWYQQTPGQGLQFLFEYFSETQRNKGNFPGRFSGRQFSNSRSEMNVSTLELGDSALYLCASSLERDIQYFGAGTRLSVL.

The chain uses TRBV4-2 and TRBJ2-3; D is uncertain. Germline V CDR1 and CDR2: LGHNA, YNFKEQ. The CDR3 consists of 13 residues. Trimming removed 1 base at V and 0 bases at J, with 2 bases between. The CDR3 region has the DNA TGTGCCAGCAGCCAAGTAAGCACAGATACGCAGTATTTT. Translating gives CASSQVSTDTQYF.

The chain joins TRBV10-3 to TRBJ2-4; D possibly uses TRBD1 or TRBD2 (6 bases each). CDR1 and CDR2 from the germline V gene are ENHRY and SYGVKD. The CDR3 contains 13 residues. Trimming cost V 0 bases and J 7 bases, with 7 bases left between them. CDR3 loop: CAISESGGNIQYF. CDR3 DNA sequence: TGTGCCATCAGTGAGTCAGGGGGGAACATTCAGTACTTC.

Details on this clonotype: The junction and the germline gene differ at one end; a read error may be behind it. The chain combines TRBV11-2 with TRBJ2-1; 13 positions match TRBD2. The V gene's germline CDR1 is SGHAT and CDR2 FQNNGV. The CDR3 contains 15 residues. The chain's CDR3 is CASSRTSGSYNVQFF. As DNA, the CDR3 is TGTGCCAGCAGCCGGACTAGCGGGAGCTACAATGTGCAGTTCTTC.

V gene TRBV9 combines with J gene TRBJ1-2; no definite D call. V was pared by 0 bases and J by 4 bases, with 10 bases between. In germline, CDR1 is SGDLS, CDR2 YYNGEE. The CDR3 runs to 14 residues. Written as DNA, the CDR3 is TGTGCCAGCAGCGTAGCTTCAGGCTCCTATGGCTACACCTTC. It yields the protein CASSVASGSYGYTF.

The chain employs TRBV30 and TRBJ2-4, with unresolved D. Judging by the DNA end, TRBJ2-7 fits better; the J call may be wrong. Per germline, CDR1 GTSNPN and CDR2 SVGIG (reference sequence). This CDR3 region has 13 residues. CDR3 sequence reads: CAWSVNTRNEQYF. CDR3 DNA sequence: TGTGCCTGGAGTGTGAACACGCGCAACGAGCAGTACTTC.

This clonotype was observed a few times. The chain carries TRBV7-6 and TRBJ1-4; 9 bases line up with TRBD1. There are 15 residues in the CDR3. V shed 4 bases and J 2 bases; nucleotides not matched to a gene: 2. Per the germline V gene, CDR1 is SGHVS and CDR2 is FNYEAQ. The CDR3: CASSSDRGTNEKLFF. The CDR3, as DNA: TGTGCCAGCAGCTCCGACAGGGGGACTAATGAAAAACTGTTTTTT.

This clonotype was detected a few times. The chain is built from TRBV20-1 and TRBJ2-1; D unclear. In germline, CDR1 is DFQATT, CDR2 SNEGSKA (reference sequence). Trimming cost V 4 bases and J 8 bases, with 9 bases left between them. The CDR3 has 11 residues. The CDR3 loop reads CSANQAHEQFF. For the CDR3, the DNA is TGCAGTGCTAACCAGGCACATGAGCAGTTCTTC.

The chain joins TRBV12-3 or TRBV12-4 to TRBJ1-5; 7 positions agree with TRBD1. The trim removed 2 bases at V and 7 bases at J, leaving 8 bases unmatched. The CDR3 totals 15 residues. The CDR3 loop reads CASSLYEGARQPQHF. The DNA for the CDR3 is TGTGCCAGCAGTTTATACGAGGGGGCCCGACAGCCCCAGCATTTT.

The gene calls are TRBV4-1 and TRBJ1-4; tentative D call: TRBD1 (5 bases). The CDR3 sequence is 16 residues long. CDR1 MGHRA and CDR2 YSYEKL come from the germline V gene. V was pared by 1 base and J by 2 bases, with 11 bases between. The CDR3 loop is CASSQGPGVTNEKLFF. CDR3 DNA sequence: TGCGCCAGCAGCCAAGGTCCGGGGGTCACTAATGAAAAACTGTTTTTT.

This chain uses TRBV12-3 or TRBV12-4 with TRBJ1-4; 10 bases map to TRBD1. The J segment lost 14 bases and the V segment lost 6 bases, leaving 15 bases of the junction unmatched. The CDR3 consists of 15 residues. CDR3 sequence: CASRRMTGGVSILFF. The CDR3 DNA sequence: TGTGCCAGCAGAAGAATGACAGGGGGCGTTTCAATCCTGTTTTTT.

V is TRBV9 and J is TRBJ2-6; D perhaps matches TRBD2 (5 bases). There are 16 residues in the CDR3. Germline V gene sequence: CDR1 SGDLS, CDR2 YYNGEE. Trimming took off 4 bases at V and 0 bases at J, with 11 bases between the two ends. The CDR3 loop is CASSLRTSSGANVLTF. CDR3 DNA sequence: TGTGCCAGCAGCCTCCGTACTAGCTCTGGGGCCAACGTCCTGACTTTC.

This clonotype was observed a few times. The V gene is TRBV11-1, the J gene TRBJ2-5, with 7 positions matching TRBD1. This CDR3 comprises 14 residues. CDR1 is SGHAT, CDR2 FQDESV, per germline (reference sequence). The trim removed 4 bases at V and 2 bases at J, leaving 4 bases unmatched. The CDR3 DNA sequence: TGTGCCAGCAGCTGGGGACAGCTTCAAGAGACCCAGTACTTC. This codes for CASSWGQLQETQYF.

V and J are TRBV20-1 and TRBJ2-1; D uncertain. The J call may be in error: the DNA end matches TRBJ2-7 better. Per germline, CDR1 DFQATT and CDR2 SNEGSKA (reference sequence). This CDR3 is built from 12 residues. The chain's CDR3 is CSARNLGYEQYF. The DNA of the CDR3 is TGCAGTGCTAGGAATCTAGGTTACGAGCAGTACTTC.

CDR3 bases: TGTGCCAGCAGCGCAAGGAAACAGTTTACCCTAGCCAAAAACATTCAGTACTTC. Protein product: CASSARKQFTLAKNIQYF. This rearrangement joins TRBV7-8 to TRBJ2-4; D not certain. V was pared by 5 bases and J by 0 bases, with 20 bases between. Germline assignment: CDR1 SGHVS and CDR2 FQNEAQ. CDR3 length: 18 residues.

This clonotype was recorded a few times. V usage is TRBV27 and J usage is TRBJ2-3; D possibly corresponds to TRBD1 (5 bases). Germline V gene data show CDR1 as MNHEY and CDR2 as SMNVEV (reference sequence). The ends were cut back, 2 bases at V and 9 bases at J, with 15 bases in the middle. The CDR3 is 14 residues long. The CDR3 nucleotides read TGTGCCAGCAGTTTAGGGGCCGGCCCCGGCACGCAGTATTTT. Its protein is CASSLGAGPGTQYF.